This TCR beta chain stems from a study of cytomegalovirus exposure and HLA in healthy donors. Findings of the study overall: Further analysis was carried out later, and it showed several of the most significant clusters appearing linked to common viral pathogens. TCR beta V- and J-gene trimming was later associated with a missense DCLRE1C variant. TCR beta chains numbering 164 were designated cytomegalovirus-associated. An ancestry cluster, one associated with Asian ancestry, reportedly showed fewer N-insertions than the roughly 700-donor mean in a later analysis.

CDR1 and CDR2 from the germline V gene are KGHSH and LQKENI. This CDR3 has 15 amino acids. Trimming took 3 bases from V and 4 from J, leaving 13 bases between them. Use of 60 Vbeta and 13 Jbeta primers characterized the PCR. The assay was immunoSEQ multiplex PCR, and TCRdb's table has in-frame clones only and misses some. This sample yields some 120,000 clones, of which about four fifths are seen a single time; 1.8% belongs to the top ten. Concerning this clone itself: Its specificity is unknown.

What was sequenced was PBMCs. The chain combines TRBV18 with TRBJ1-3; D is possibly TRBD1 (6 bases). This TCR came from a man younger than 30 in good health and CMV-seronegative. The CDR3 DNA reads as TGTGCCAGCTCACCCGTCCAGGGGCTCGGAAACACCATATATTTT. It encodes CASSPVQGLGNTIYF.